Listed here are 5 T cell receptor beta chains from one sample, sequenced in a study of beta chain features in type 1 diabetes. Expressed TCRB transcripts were sequenced after all isolated RNA was converted to cDNA. Clones were sequenced by immunoSEQ multiplex PCR, and TCRdb holds only the in-frame ones, with some missing. The sample has under 800,000 clones; about 14% are singletons. Sequenced input: naive CD4+ T cells from blood. These receptors were collected from a man aged 18 to 35 in good health.

This clone was found a few times. This chain uses TRBV18 with TRBJ1-5; tentatively, D is TRBD1 (5 bases). Germline V gene lookup returns CDR1 KGHSH and CDR2 LQKENI. Trimming cost V 3 bases and J 1 base, with 7 bases left between them. The CDR3 covers 14 residues. The CDR3 region is CASSPRVSNQPQHF. CDR3 nucleotides: TGTGCCAGCTCACCCAGGGTGAGCAATCAGCCCCAGCATTTT.

In this sample, this clone turned up a few times. This chain uses TRBV4-3 with TRBJ2-2; 8 bases are a match to TRBD2. CDR3 length: 16 residues. Germline values: CDR1 LGHNA, CDR2 YSLEER. The J segment lost 3 bases and the V segment lost 6 bases, leaving 9 bases of the junction unmatched. In DNA, the CDR3 is TGCGCCAGCAGTCGGGGCGGGAGGAAGCACACCGGGGAGCTGTTTTTT. As protein: CASSRGGRKHTGELFF.

This clone was detected only a few times. This same CDR3 is encoded by further DNA sequences in the sample. The chain links TRBV5-1 to TRBJ1-2, with D uncertain. V was shortened by 3 bases and J by 1 base, with 7 bases between the two germline ends. CDR1 and CDR2 (germline): SGHRS, YFSETQ. The CDR3 runs to 13 residues. CDR3 loop: CASSSDGNYGYTF. In nucleotides, the CDR3 is TGCGCCAGCAGCTCGGACGGTAACTATGGCTACACCTTC.

The rearrangement joins TRBV4-3 to TRBJ1-2; D may be TRBD1 (6 bases). CDR3 length equals 16 residues. Germline CDR1 and CDR2: LGHNA and YSLEER. Trimming removed 0 bases from V and 7 bases from J, with 18 bases in between. CDR3 protein: CASSQEPGGDGGGYTF. DNA for the CDR3: TGCGCCAGCAGCCAAGAACCCGGGGGCGATGGCGGTGGCTACACCTTC.

This chain connects TRBV10-3 to TRBJ1-2; 8 bases align to TRBD1. There are 15 residues in the CDR3. Germline-derived CDR1 and CDR2 are ENHRY and SYGVKD. The ends lost 4 bases at V and 9 bases at J; junction bases unmatched: 13. For the CDR3, the DNA is TGTGCCATCAGTGGTCTGGTGGGACAGGCCTCGCGCTACACCTTC. It specifies CAISGLVGQASRYTF.